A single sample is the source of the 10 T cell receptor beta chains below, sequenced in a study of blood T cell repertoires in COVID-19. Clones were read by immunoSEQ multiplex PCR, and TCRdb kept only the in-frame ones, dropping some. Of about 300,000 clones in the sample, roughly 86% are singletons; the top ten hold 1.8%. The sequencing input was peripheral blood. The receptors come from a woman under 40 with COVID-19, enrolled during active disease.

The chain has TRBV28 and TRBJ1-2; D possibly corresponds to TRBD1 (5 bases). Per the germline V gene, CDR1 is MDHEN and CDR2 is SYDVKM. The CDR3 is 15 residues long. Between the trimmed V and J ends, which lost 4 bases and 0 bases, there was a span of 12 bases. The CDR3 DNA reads TGTGCCAGCAGTTCCATGACAGAGACTAACTATGGCTACACCTTC. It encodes CASSSMTETNYGYTF.

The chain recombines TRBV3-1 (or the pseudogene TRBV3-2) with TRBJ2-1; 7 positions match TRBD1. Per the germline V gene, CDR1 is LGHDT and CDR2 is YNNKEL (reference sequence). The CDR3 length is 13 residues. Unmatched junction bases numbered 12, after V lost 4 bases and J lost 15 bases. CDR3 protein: CASSLGTAPAWFF. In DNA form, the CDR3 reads TGTGCCAGCAGCCTGGGGACAGCCCCAGCGTGGTTCTTC.

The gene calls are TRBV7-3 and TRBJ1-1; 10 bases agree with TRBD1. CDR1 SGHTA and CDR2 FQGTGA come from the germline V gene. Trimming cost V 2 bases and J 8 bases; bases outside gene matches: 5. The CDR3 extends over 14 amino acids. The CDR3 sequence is CASSLGLGQGEAFF. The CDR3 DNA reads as TGTGCCAGCAGCTTAGGTCTGGGACAGGGGGAAGCTTTCTTT.

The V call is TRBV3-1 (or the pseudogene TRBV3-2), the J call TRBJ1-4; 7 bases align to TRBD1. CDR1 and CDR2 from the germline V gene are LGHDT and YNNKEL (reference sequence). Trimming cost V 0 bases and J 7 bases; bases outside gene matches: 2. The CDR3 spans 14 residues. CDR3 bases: TGTGCCAGCAGCCAAGAGACAGGGACTGAAAAACTGTTTTTT. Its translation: CASSQETGTEKLFF.

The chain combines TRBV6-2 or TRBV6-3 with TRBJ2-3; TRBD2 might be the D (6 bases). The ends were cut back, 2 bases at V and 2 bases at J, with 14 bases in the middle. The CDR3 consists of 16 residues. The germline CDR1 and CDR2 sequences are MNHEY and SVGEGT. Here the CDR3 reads CASSYLMREPTDTQYF. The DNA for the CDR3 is TGTGCCAGCAGTTACCTTATGCGGGAACCCACAGATACGCAGTATTTT.

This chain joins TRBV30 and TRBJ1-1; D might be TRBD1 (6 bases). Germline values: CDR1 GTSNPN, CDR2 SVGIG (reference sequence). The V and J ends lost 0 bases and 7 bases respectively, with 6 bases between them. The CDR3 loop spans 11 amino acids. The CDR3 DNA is TGTGCCTGGAGTGTGACAGGTGAAGCTTTCTTT. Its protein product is CAWSVTGEAFF. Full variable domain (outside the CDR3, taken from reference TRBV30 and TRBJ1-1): SQTIHQWPATLVQPVGSPLSLECTVEGTSNPNLYWYRQAAGRGLQLLFYSVGIGQISSEVPQNLSASRPQDRQFILSSKKLLLSDSGFYLCAWSVTGEAFFGQGTRLTVV.

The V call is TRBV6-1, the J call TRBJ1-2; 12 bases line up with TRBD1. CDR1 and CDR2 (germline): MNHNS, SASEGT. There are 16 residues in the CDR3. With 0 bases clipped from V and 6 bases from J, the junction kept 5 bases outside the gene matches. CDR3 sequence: CASSEAMGTGGDGYTF. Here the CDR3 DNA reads TGTGCCAGCAGTGAAGCGATGGGGACAGGGGGCGATGGCTACACCTTC.

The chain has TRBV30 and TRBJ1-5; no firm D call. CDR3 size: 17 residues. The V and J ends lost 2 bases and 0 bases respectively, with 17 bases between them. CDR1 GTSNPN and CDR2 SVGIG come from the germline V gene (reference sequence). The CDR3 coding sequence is TGTGCCTGGAGTACCCGCCTGGGCTCTATTAGCAATCAGCCCCAGCATTTT. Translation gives CAWSTRLGSISNQPQHF.

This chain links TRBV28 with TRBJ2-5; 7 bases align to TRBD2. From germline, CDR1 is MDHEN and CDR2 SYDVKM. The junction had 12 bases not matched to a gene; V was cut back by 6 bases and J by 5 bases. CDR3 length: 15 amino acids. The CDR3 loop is CASSPGGRGGETQYF. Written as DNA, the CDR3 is TGTGCCAGCAGCCCCGGGGGGAGGGGCGGGGAGACCCAGTACTTC.

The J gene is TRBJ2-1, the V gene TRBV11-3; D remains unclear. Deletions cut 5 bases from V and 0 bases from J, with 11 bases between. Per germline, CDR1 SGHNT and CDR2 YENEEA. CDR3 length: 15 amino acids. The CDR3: CASSKTTSSYNEQFF. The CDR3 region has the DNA TGTGCCAGCAGCAAAACCACCAGCTCCTACAATGAGCAGTTCTTC.